This T cell receptor beta chain was obtained from a study of post-analysis software for immune sequencing data. General study findings and limits: Higher frequency in patients than in controls was seen for about five TRBV segments, with TRBV5-6, TRBV5-1 and TRBV20-1 among them. The F measure placed samples prepared in the same batch into strongly shared clusters.

With respect to this clonotype: The antigen is undetermined. At one of its ends the junction is not consistent with the germline gene, which may arise from a read error.

cDNA libraries of TCR beta carried unique molecular identifiers. One entry per CDR3 protein results from TCRdb running MiXCR on the PCR reads. The data show over 300,000 distinct CDR3 sequences, about a third seen once. This CDR3 is 17 amino acids long. Per the germline V gene, CDR1 is MNHNS and CDR2 is SASEGT. Sample: blood. The chain carries TRBV6-1 and TRBJ2-3; TRBD2 matches at 11 bases. This sequence originates from a girl aged 10 to 17 with multiple sclerosis. This CDR3 reads CASSAYSGGAPTGTQYF. In DNA form, the CDR3 reads TGTGCCAGCAGTGCATATAGCGGGGGGGCCCCAACAGGTACGCAGTATTTT.